This T cell receptor (beta chain) was retrieved from a study of cytomegalovirus exposure and HLA in healthy donors. General study findings and limits: Association of a missense DCLRE1C variant with TCR beta V- and J-gene trimming was reported in a later analysis. Roughly uniform depth of sequencing across donors was assumed in presence/absence analyses. A highly shared variant cluster was judged a likely technical artifact.

For this clone: As yet, its antigen is unknown.

The primer mix had 60 Vbeta and 13 Jbeta primers. Sequencing used immunoSEQ multiplex PCR; TCRdb keeps in-frame clones, though not all of them. The repertoire consists of 130,000 to 150,000 clones, with approximately 79% occurring once and the leading ten covering roughly 2.9%. This CDR3 comprises 14 residues. V dropped 5 bases and J dropped 9 bases, with 14 bases sitting between them. CDR1 is SGHTA, CDR2 FQGNSA, per germline. The clonotype comes from a woman aged 30 to 39 in good health and CMV-seronegative. Specimen: PBMCs. J is TRBJ1-6 and V is TRBV7-2; unclear D gene. The CDR3: CASSLSGVGSPLHF. The CDR3 coding sequence is TGTGCCAGCAGCCTGAGCGGGGTCGGTTCACCCCTCCACTTT.